These T cell receptor beta chains were read from a single sample in a study of graft-versus-host responses after intestinal transplantation. These TCRs are of unknown antigen specificity. Data came from immunoSEQ multiplex PCR; TCRdb stores just in-frame clones and leaves some out. The sample holds tens of thousands of clones, approximately 96% seen once. The sample consisted of unstimulated CD8+ T cells sorted from spleen or lymph node cells, taken before transplant. Source of these receptors: a human donor who was the organ donor for an intestinal transplant. The CDR3 runs from the conserved cysteine through the conserved F or W. A D gene is named only where the DNA matches it firmly. A clone size is listed for some rows: how often the clone was seen (once, few, many), or a class if it is expanded.

>14|TRBJ1-6|once|-|TRBV6-1
CASSDGRGNSPLHF
TGTGCCAGCAGTGACGGCAGGGGTAATTCACCCCTCCACTTT
>14|TRBJ1-2|-|TRBD1|TRBV11-3
CASSPLGGQGGYTF
TGTGCCAGCAGCCCGCTAGGGGGCCAGGGAGGCTACACCTTC
>12|TRBJ2-5|-|TRBD1|TRBV6-5
CASGTGDGTQYF
TGTGCCAGTGGGACAGGGGACGGGACCCAGTACTTC
>13|TRBJ1-4|once|-|TRBV7-2
CASSYTANEKLFF
TGTGCCAGCAGCTACACGGCTAATGAAAAACTGTTTTTT
>14|TRBJ2-2|-|-|TRBV7-9
CASSLTTNTGELFF
TGTGCCAGCAGCCTCACAACGAACACCGGGGAGCTGTTTTTT
>13|TRBJ1-2|-|-|TRBV27
CASSFFRGNGYTF
TGTGCCAGCAGTTTCTTTAGGGGGAATGGCTACACCTTC
>15|TRBJ1-5|-|-|TRBV30
CAWSVARRSNQPQHF
TGTGCCTGGAGTGTAGCCAGGCGTAGCAATCAGCCCCAGCATTTT
>15|TRBJ2-3|-|-|TRBV11-2
CASSLRKLPTDTQYF
TGTGCCAGCAGCTTACGCAAGCTCCCCACAGATACGCAGTATTTT
>13|TRBJ2-7|few|-|TRBV27
CASTPQGNYEQYF
TGTGCCAGCACCCCTCAGGGGAATTACGAGCAGTACTTC
>14|TRBJ1-2|-|-|TRBV10-3
CAISESPSNYGYTF
TGTGCCATCAGTGAGTCACCCTCTAACTATGGCTACACCTTC
>15|TRBJ1-2|-|TRBD1|TRBV6-1
CASSDEQTGHYGYTF
TGTGCCAGCAGTGACGAGCAGACAGGGCACTATGGCTACACCTTC
>13|TRBJ1-2|-|TRBD1|TRBV27
CASAGQDNYGYTF
TGTGCCAGCGCGGGACAGGACAACTATGGCTACACCTTC
>16|TRBJ2-5|-|TRBD2|TRBV7-8
CASSLARLAAKETQYF
TGTGCCAGCAGCTTGGCGAGACTAGCGGCAAAAGAGACCCAGTACTTC
>13|TRBJ2-1|-|-|TRBV4-1
CASSQVSYNEQFF
TGCGCCAGCAGCCAAGTGAGCTACAATGAGCAGTTCTTC
>16|TRBJ1-1|-|TRBD1|TRBV27
CASSLWRTGLNTEAFF
TGTGCCAGCAGTTTATGGCGGACAGGTCTTAACACTGAAGCTTTCTTT
>12|TRBJ2-7|-|-|TRBV7-9
CASSLGSHEQYF
TGTGCCAGCAGCTTAGGGTCCCACGAGCAGTACTTC
>13|TRBJ1-1|-|TRBD1|TRBV19
CATTTGENTEAFF
TGTGCCACTACGACAGGGGAGAACACTGAAGCTTTCTTT
>19|TRBJ1-5|-|TRBD1|TRBV15
CATSRVLDRGPLSNQPQHF
TGTGCCACCAGCAGAGTACTAGACAGGGGACCACTAAGCAATCAGCCCCAGCATTTT
>13|TRBJ2-1|-|-|TRBV5-1
CASSPRVINEQFF
TGCGCCAGCAGCCCAAGAGTTATCAATGAGCAGTTCTTC
>15|TRBJ2-1|-|-|TRBV11-3
CASSLDLSVYNEQFF
TGTGCCAGCAGCTTAGATCTGAGTGTGTACAATGAGCAGTTCTTC
>15|TRBJ2-5|-|TRBD2|TRBV4-2
CASSQVASGGETQYF
TGTGCCAGCAGCCAAGTGGCTAGCGGGGGGGAGACCCAGTACTTC
>14|TRBJ2-4|-|TRBD1|TRBV13
CASSPGDSKNIQYF
TGTGCCAGCAGCCCCGGGGACAGCAAAAACATTCAGTACTTC
>13|TRBJ2-7|-|-|TRBV7-9
CASSPPTEYEQYF
TGTGCCAGCAGCCCCCCGACGGAGTACGAGCAGTACTTC
>16|TRBJ2-1|-|TRBD1|TRBV11-2
CASSTEDRGPYNEQFF
TGTGCCAGCAGCACCGAGGACAGGGGCCCCTACAATGAGCAGTTCTTC
>13|TRBJ2-7|-|-|TRBV30
CAWSVWGIYEQYF
TGTGCCTGGAGTGTGTGGGGGATTTACGAGCAGTACTTC
>14|TRBJ1-6|-|TRBD1|TRBV30
CAWSLGTGHSPLHF
TGTGCCTGGAGTTTAGGGACAGGTCATTCACCCCTCCACTTT
>17|TRBJ1-2|-|TRBD1|TRBV15
CATSRDGGQGRINGYTF
TGTGCCACCAGCAGAGATGGAGGACAGGGGCGTATCAATGGCTACACCTTC
>14|TRBJ2-1|-|-|TRBV7-3
CASSLTQGGNEQFF
TGTGCCAGCAGCTTAACGCAGGGGGGCAATGAGCAGTTCTTC
>13|TRBJ1-1|-|-|TRBV5-1
CASSLWTNTEAFF
TGCGCCAGCAGCTTATGGACGAACACTGAAGCTTTCTTT
>14|TRBJ2-4|-|TRBD2|TRBV5-6
CASSNGLDRNIQYF
TGTGCCAGCAGCAACGGACTAGATAGAAACATTCAGTACTTC
>13|TRBJ1-1|-|-|TRBV7-2
CASSFPENTEAFF
TGTGCCAGCAGCTTCCCAGAGAACACTGAAGCTTTCTTT
>17|TRBJ2-3|-|TRBD2|TRBV5-4
CASTGVTSGVGTDTQYF
TGTGCCAGCACAGGGGTGACTAGCGGGGTAGGCACAGATACGCAGTATTTT
>13|TRBJ1-6|-|-|TRBV11-2
CASSLGLGSPLHF
TGTGCCAGCAGCTTAGGGCTAGGATCGCCCCTCCACTTT
>15|TRBJ2-1|-|TRBD2|TRBV27
CASSLGLANYNEQFF
TGTGCCAGCAGTTTGGGACTAGCGAACTACAATGAGCAGTTCTTC
>17|TRBJ1-2|-|TRBD1|TRBV5-8
CASSPGQGPWNNYGYTF
TGTGCCAGCAGCCCCGGACAGGGGCCGTGGAATAACTATGGCTACACCTTC
>17|TRBJ2-4|-|-|TRBV4-3
CASSQVPGAVAKNIQYF
TGCGCCAGCAGCCAAGTCCCAGGAGCGGTAGCCAAAAACATTCAGTACTTC
>14|TRBJ1-2|-|-|TRBV28
CASSLSGSNYGYTF
TGTGCCAGCAGTTTATCAGGGTCTAACTATGGCTACACCTTC
>13|TRBJ2-7|-|-|TRBV29-1
CSVEDGQSYEQYF
TGCAGCGTTGAAGATGGTCAGTCGTACGAGCAGTACTTC
>15|TRBJ1-2|few|TRBD1|TRBV27
CASSFPGQGQDGYTF
TGTGCCAGCAGTTTCCCGGGACAGGGGCAGGATGGCTACACCTTC
>14|TRBJ2-7|-|-|TRBV27
CASSFRGQIYEQYF
TGTGCCAGCAGTTTTCGGGGCCAAATCTACGAGCAGTACTTC